These 21 T cell receptor beta chains share one sample of origin, sequenced in a study of chemoradiotherapy in HPV16-positive cancers. Sequenced by immunoSEQ multiplex PCR; TCRdb stores in-frame clones only, minus some. This repertoire shows about 15,000 clones, about 92% found once; its top ten account for 4.3%. Specimen: tumor tissue, collected from a patient who underwent chemoradiotherapy. The receptor source for this set is a human donor with HPV-associated anogenital cancer.

The gene calls are TRBV7-2 and TRBJ2-2, with D possibly TRBD2 on 5 matching bases. The CDR3 covers 14 residues. Germline V gene sequence: CDR1 SGHTA, CDR2 FQGNSA. Trimming shortened V by 1 base and J by 5 bases, and 8 bases separated the two germline ends. The CDR3 nucleotides are TGTGCCAGCAGCTTAGGTGGCGGGACCGGGGAGCTGTTTTTT. Its translation: CASSLGGGTGELFF.

The V gene is TRBV27, the J gene TRBJ2-3; D is unresolved. The length of the CDR3 is 17 residues. Deletions cut 3 bases from V and 3 bases from J, with 19 bases between. CDR1 and CDR2 (germline): MNHEY, SMNVEV (reference sequence). Here the CDR3 DNA reads TGTGCCAGCAGTTTTAATATCCAGGTCTTGGGGACAGATACGCAGTATTTT. This codes for CASSFNIQVLGTDTQYF.

The rearrangement uses TRBV30 and TRBJ1-6, with TRBD1 as a possible D gene (6 bases). The germline CDR1 and CDR2 sequences are GTSNPN and SVGIG (reference sequence). Deletions cut 3 bases from V and 7 bases from J, with 10 bases between. CDR3 length: 13 amino acids. The CDR3 region has the DNA TGTGCCTGGAGAAGGGGGTTCAATTCACCCCTCCACTTT. Translating gives CAWRRGFNSPLHF.

The rearrangement joins TRBV4-3 to TRBJ2-1, with TRBD2 as a possible D gene (6 bases). The V and J ends lost 0 bases and 7 bases respectively, with 28 bases between them. The CDR3 covers 20 residues. Germline V gene sequence: CDR1 LGHNA, CDR2 YSLEER. CDR3 in amino acids: CASSQDLGSANVASLNEQFF. CDR3 DNA sequence: TGCGCCAGCAGCCAAGACCTCGGGAGCGCAAATGTCGCCTCTTTAAATGAGCAGTTCTTC.

V gene TRBV5-4 combines with J gene TRBJ2-4; no clear D. Per the germline V gene, CDR1 is SGHNT and CDR2 is YYREEE (reference sequence). CDR3 size: 13 residues. Trimming left V 3 bases short and J 7 bases short, with 11 bases between. The CDR3 DNA reads as TGTGCCAGCAGCTCGGATCGACACAACATTCAGTACTTC. Translating it yields CASSSDRHNIQYF.

Concerning this clone: One end of the junction fails to match germline, which may point to a read error. The chain has TRBV7-7 and TRBJ2-1, with 8 bases lining up with TRBD1. The CDR3 has 16 amino acids. Germline lookup yields CDR1 SSHAT and CDR2 FNYEAQ (reference sequence). The CDR3 sequence is CASSLHPGQAYNEQFF. The CDR3 region has the DNA TGTGCTAGCAGCTTGCACCCGGGACAGGCATACAATGAGCAGTTCTTC.

V gene TRBV30 combines with J gene TRBJ1-1; D not certain. CDR3 size: 11 residues. Germline loops: CDR1 GTSNPN, CDR2 SVGIG (reference sequence). The V end was cut by 2 bases, the J end by 7 bases, with 8 bases between. CDR3 amino acids: CAWSFTSEAFF. CDR3 in DNA: TGTGCCTGGAGTTTCACTAGTGAAGCTTTCTTT.

The chain links TRBV11-2 to TRBJ2-5; D might be TRBD1 or TRBD2, each matching 5 bases. CDR1 SGHAT and CDR2 FQNNGV come from the germline V gene. Trimming cost V 0 bases and J 5 bases, with 13 bases left between them. CDR3 length: 15 residues. CDR3 DNA: TGTGCCAGCAGCTTAGACGGTCCTCGGGACGAGACCCAGTACTTC. Encoded protein: CASSLDGPRDETQYF.

This chain uses TRBV7-2 with TRBJ2-7, with a possible D match to TRBD1 (6 bases). This CDR3 has 15 residues. Trimming cost V 5 bases and J 0 bases, with 14 bases left between them. The germline CDR1 and CDR2 sequences are SGHTA and FQGNSA. CDR3: CASSLPRGISYEQYF. CDR3 nucleotide sequence: TGTGCCAGCAGCCTCCCCAGGGGAATCTCCTACGAGCAGTACTTC. Full variable domain (outside the CDR3, taken from reference TRBV7-2 and TRBJ2-7): GAGVSQSPSNKVTEKGKDVELRCDPISGHTALYWYRQSLGQGLEFLIYFQGNSAPDKSGLPSDRFSAERTGGSVSTLTIQRTQQEDSAVYLCASSLPRGISYEQYFGPGTRLTVT.

V gene TRBV7-2 combines with J gene TRBJ2-3; the D gene is possibly TRBD2 (5 bases). V was cut by 1 base and J by 5 bases, with 13 bases left in between. The CDR3 is made up of 15 amino acids. Per the germline V gene, CDR1 is SGHTA and CDR2 is FQGNSA. This CDR3 reads CASSLVARVRDTQYF. The CDR3, as DNA: TGTGCCAGCAGCTTAGTTGCGCGGGTGAGAGATACGCAGTATTTT.

The genes are TRBV19 and TRBJ2-7; D gene unclear. Trimming took 1 base from V and 3 from J, leaving 10 bases between them. The CDR3 extends over 14 amino acids. Germline V gene sequence: CDR1 LNHDA, CDR2 SQIVND (reference sequence). The CDR3 protein is CASSIAGRYYEQYF. DNA of the CDR3: TGTGCCAGTAGTATAGCGGGTCGATACTACGAGCAGTACTTC.

The chain couples TRBV19 to TRBJ1-3, with a possible D match to TRBD1 (6 bases). Trimming removed 5 bases from V and 0 bases from J, with 14 bases in between. Germline CDR1 and CDR2: LNHDA and SQIVND (reference sequence). The CDR3 sequence is 16 residues long. The CDR3 protein is CASSPRGGSSGNTIYF. CDR3 DNA: TGTGCCAGTAGTCCTCGAGGGGGTAGCTCTGGAAACACCATATATTTT.

This chain links TRBV19 with TRBJ2-7; TRBD2 aligns across 7 bases. Germline values: CDR1 LNHDA, CDR2 SQIVND (reference sequence). The CDR3 is made up of 12 amino acids. V trimming: 3 bases; J trimming: 4 bases; junction bases outside the gene matches: 0. The CDR3 loop reads CASSMGGYEQYF. CDR3 in DNA: TGTGCCAGTAGTATGGGGGGGTACGAGCAGTACTTC.

The rearrangement uses TRBV4-2 and TRBJ2-6; D is unresolved. Germline V CDR1 and CDR2: LGHNA, YNFKEQ. This CDR3 spans 16 amino acids. V was cut by 1 base and J by 2 bases, with 9 bases left in between. The CDR3 loop is CASSQVELPGANVLTF. The CDR3 DNA sequence: TGTGCCAGCAGCCAAGTAGAACTGCCTGGGGCCAACGTCCTGACTTTC.

This rearrangement joins TRBV6-6 to TRBJ2-4, with 9 bases identical to TRBD1. The trim removed 4 bases at V and 6 bases at J, leaving 7 bases unmatched. This CDR3 comprises 15 residues. Germline V CDR1 and CDR2: MNHNY, SVGAGI (reference sequence). CDR3 sequence: CASSSMDRGANIQYF. CDR3 DNA: TGTGCCAGCAGTTCCATGGACAGGGGTGCAAACATTCAGTACTTC.

This clone was counted once. The V call is TRBV7-3, the J call TRBJ1-3; no definite D call. Trimming shortened V by 2 bases and J by 0 bases, and 14 bases separated the two germline ends. Germline CDR1 SGHTA, CDR2 FQGTGA. CDR3 length: 17 amino acids. The CDR3 DNA sequence: TGTGCCAGCAGCTTAGGGATGACTCAGAACTCTGGAAACACCATATATTTT. Translating gives CASSLGMTQNSGNTIYF.

J is TRBJ1-4 and V is TRBV19; D not resolved. This CDR3 spans 11 amino acids. V was shortened by 5 bases and J by 4 bases, with 2 bases between the two germline ends. Germline V gene data show CDR1 as LNHDA and CDR2 as SQIVND (reference sequence). CDR3 sequence reads: CASSYNEKLFF. The CDR3 region has the DNA TGTGCCAGTAGTTATAATGAAAAACTGTTTTTT. Supplemented by reference TRBV19 and TRBJ1-4, the full variable domain reads DGGITQSPKYLFRKEGQNVTLSCEQNLNHDAMYWYRQDPGQGLRLIYYSQIVNDFQKGDIAEGYSVSREKKESFPLTVTSAQKNPTAFYLCASSYNEKLFFGSGTQLSVL.

The chain couples TRBV5-4 to TRBJ1-1; unclear D gene. The CDR3 covers 15 residues. Germline CDR1 and CDR2: SGHNT and YYREEE (reference sequence). V gave up 1 base and J gave up 4 bases, with 14 bases separating them. CDR3 protein: CASSLPGEGGTEAFF. The DNA of the CDR3 is TGTGCCAGCAGCTTGCCCGGTGAAGGTGGCACTGAAGCTTTCTTT.

The chain has TRBV29-1 and TRBJ1-2; D remains ambiguous. The V end was cut by 0 bases, the J end by 6 bases, with 11 bases between. The germline CDR1 and CDR2 sequences are SQVTM and ANQGSEA. The CDR3 length is 13 residues. CDR3 in DNA: TGCAGCGTTGAAGATCAACCCGGAGATGGCTACACCTTC. It is translated as CSVEDQPGDGYTF.

The gene calls are TRBV7-2 and TRBJ2-1; perhaps TRBD2 as D (6 bases). The CDR3 extends over 16 amino acids. The V gene lost 4 bases and the J gene lost 3 bases, with 16 bases spanning the gap. Germline loops: CDR1 SGHTA, CDR2 FQGNSA. The CDR3 DNA reads as TGTGCCAGCAGCTCCTCCCTAGCGATATACTACAATGAGCAGTTCTTC. Amino acid sequence: CASSSSLAIYYNEQFF. Full variable domain (outside the CDR3, taken from reference TRBV7-2 and TRBJ2-1): GAGVSQSPSNKVTEKGKDVELRCDPISGHTALYWYRQSLGQGLEFLIYFQGNSAPDKSGLPSDRFSAERTGGSVSTLTIQRTQQEDSAVYLCASSSSLAIYYNEQFFGPGTRLTVL.

The chain links TRBV7-3 to TRBJ1-4; D not resolved. The ends were cut back, 1 base at V and 3 bases at J, with 15 bases in the middle. The CDR3 totals 17 residues. CDR1 is SGHTA, CDR2 FQGTGA, per germline. The CDR3 region is CASSLRPVSTPNEKLFF. The CDR3 coding sequence is TGTGCCAGCAGCTTAAGACCCGTTTCCACGCCTAATGAAAAACTGTTTTTT.